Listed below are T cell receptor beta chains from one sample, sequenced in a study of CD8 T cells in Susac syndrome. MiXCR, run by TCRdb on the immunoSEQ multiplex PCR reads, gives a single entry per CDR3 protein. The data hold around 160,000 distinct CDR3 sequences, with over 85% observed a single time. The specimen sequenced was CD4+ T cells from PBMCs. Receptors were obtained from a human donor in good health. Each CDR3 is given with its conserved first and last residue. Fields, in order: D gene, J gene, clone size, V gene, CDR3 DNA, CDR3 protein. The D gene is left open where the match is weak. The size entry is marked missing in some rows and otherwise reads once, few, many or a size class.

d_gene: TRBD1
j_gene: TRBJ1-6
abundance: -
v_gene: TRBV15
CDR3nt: TGTGCCACCAGCCCCCAGGACAGGGGGGGCAATTCACCCCTCCACTTT
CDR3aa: CATSPQDRGGNSPLHF

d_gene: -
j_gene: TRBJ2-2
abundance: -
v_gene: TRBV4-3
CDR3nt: TGCGCCAGCAGCCAAGACCCCGGAGGTGGGGACACCGGGGAGCTGTTTTTT
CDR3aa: CASSQDPGGGDTGELFF

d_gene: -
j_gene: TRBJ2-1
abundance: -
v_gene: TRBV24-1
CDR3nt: TGTGCCACCAGTGACAGGGAAACCTACAATGAGCAGTTCTTC
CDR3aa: CATSDRETYNEQFF

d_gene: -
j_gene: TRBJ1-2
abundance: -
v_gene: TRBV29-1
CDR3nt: TGCAGCGTGGGGCCCCTCCTGACGGGTAATGGCTACACCTTC
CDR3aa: CSVGPLLTGNGYTF

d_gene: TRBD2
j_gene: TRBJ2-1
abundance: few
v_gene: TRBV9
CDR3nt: TGTGCCAGCAGCGTAGTGGCGGGATCGACTAGCACCTACAATGAGCAGTTCTTC
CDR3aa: CASSVVAGSTSTYNEQFF

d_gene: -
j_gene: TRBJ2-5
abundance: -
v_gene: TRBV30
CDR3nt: TGTGCCTGGAGTGTCGGGAGCCCGGCCCAGTACTTC
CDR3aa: CAWSVGSPAQYF

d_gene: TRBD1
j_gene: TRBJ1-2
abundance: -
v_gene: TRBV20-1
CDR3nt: TGCAGTGCACCGGGACAGAACAACTATGGCTACACCTTC
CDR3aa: CSAPGQNNYGYTF

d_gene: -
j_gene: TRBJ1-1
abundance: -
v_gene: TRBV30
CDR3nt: TGTGCCTGGAGTTTTACAGATGAAGCTTTCTTT
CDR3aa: CAWSFTDEAFF

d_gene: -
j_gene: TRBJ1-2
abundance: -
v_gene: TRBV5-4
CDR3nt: TGTGCCAGCAGCTTGGTAGGGGAAGGGGACTATGGCTACACCTTC
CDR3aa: CASSLVGEGDYGYTF

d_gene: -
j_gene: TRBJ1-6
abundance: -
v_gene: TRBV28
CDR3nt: TGTGCCAGCAGTCCAGCTCCAGGGCAGCGTAATTCACCCCTCCACTTT
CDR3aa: CASSPAPGQRNSPLHF

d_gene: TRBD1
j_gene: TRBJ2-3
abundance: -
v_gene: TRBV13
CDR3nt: TGTGCCAGCAGCCCGACAGGGGAAATTGCAGATACGCAGTATTTT
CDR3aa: CASSPTGEIADTQYF

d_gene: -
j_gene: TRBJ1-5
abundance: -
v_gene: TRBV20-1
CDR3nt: TGCAGTGCTATTGGGACCATGAATCAGCCCCAGCATTTT
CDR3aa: CSAIGTMNQPQHF

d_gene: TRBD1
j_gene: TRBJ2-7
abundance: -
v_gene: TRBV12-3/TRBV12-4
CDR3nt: TGTGCCAGCAGGACCGGGACAGGGGTGTACGAGCAGTACTTC
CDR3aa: CASRTGTGVYEQYF

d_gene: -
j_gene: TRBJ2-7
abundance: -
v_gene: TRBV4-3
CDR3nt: TGCGCCAGCAGCCAAGGCAGCAGATCCTACGAGCAGTACTTC
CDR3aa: CASSQGSRSYEQYF

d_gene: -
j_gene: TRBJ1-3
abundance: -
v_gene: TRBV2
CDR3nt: TGTGCCAGCAGTGAACGGCCGAAGATCTCTGGAAACACCATATATTTT
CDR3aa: CASSERPKISGNTIYF

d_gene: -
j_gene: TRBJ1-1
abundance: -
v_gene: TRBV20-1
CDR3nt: TGCAGTGCTAGAGAACACGCCCTGAACACTGAAGCTTTCTTT
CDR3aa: CSAREHALNTEAFF

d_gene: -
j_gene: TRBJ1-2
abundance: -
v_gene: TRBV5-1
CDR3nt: TGCGCCAGCAAAACAGAACCGTATGGCTACACCTTC
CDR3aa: CASKTEPYGYTF

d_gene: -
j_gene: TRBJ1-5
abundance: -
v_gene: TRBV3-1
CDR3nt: TGTGCCAGCAGCCCTGACGCTGATCAGCCCCAGCATTTT
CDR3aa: CASSPDADQPQHF

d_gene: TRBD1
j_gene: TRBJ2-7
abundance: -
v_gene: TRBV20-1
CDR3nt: TGCAGTGCTTCCAGGACAGGGGTTTACGAGCAGTACTTC
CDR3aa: CSASRTGVYEQYF

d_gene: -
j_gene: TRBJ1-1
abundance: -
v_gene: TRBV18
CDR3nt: TGTGCCAGCTCACCCTCCCTGGAAACTGAAGCTTTCTTT
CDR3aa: CASSPSLETEAFF

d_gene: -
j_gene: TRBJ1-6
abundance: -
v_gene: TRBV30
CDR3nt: TGTGCCTGGAGTGTACCGGGAAATAATTCACCCCTCCACTTT
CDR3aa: CAWSVPGNNSPLHF

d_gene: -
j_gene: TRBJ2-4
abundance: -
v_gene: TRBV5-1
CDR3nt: TGCGCCAGCAGTATCGGGACCCCGAACATTCAGTACTTC
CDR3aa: CASSIGTPNIQYF

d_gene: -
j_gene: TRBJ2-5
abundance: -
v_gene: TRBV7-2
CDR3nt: TGTGCCAGCAGCGGGACTGTTCAAGAGACCCAGTACTTC
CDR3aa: CASSGTVQETQYF

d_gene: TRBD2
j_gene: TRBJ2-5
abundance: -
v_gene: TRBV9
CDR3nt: TGTGCCAGCAGCAACCTAGCGGCCTACCAAGAGACCCAGTACTTC
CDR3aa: CASSNLAAYQETQYF

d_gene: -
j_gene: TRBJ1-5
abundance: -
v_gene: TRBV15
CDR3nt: TGTGCCACCAGCAAGGGGGGGGTCAGCCAGCCCCAGCATTTT
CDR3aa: CATSKGGVSQPQHF

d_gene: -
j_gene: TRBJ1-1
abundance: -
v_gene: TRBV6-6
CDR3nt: TGTGCCAGCAGTTACTCTGTCCGGAACACTGAAGCTTTCTTT
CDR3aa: CASSYSVRNTEAFF

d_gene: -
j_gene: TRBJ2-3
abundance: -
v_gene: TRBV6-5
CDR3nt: TGTGCCAGCAGTTACGTCCCCTGGGGAGATACGCAGTATTTT
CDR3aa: CASSYVPWGDTQYF

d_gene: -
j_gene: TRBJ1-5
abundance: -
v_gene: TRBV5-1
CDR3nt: TGCGCCAGCAGCTTGGAAGGGCAGCCTCAGCCCCAGCATTTT
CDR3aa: CASSLEGQPQPQHF

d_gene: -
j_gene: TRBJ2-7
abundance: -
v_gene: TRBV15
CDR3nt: TGTGCCACCAGCAGAGATCGACAAGGCGAGCAGTACTTC
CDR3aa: CATSRDRQGEQYF

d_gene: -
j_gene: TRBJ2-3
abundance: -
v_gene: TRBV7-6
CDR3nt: TGTGCCAGCAGCTTAGAAAGAGCGATCACAGATACGCAGTATTTT
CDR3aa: CASSLERAITDTQYF

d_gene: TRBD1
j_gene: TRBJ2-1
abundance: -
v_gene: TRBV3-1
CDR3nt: TGTGCCAGCAGCCGCGACAGGGGTTGGAATGAGCAGTTCTTC
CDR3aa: CASSRDRGWNEQFF

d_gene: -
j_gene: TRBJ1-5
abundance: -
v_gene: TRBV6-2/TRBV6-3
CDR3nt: TGTGCCAGCAGTTCCCGGACGGGAGCCCAGCATTTT
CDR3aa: CASSSRTGAQHF

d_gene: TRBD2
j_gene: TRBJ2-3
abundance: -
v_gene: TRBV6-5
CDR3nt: TGTGCCAGCAGTTACTCGTCCCCTAGCGGGGGGCCAGATACGCAGTATTTT
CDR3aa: CASSYSSPSGGPDTQYF

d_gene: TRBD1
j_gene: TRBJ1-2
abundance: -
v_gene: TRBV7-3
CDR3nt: TGTGCCAGCAGCGACAACGGACAGGGAACAGCCTTC
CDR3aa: CASSDNGQGTAF

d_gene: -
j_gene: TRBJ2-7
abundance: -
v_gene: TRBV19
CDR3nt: TGTGCCAGTAGCCCCGGACTGACTGGCGAGCAGTACTTC
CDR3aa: CASSPGLTGEQYF

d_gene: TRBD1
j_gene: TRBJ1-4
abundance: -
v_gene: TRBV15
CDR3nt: TGTGCCACCAGCAGAGCACGGACAGGGAATGAAAAACTGTTTTTT
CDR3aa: CATSRARTGNEKLFF

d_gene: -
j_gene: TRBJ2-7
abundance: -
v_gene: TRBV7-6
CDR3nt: TGTGCCAGCAGCTCCACACCGTTCAGGCAGTACTTC
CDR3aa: CASSSTPFRQYF

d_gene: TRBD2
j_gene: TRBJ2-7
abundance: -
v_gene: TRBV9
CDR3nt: TGTGCCAGCAGCGAGGGACTAGCGGATTCCTACGAGCAGTACTTC
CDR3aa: CASSEGLADSYEQYF

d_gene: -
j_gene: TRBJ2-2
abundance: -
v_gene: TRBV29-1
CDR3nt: TGCAGCGTTGGCTTTTGGTACGGATCGAACACCGGGGAGCTGTTTTTT
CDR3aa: CSVGFWYGSNTGELFF

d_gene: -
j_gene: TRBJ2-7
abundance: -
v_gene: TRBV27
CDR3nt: TGTGCCAGCAGTTTAAGGGAGGACTACGAGCAGTACTTC
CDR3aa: CASSLREDYEQYF